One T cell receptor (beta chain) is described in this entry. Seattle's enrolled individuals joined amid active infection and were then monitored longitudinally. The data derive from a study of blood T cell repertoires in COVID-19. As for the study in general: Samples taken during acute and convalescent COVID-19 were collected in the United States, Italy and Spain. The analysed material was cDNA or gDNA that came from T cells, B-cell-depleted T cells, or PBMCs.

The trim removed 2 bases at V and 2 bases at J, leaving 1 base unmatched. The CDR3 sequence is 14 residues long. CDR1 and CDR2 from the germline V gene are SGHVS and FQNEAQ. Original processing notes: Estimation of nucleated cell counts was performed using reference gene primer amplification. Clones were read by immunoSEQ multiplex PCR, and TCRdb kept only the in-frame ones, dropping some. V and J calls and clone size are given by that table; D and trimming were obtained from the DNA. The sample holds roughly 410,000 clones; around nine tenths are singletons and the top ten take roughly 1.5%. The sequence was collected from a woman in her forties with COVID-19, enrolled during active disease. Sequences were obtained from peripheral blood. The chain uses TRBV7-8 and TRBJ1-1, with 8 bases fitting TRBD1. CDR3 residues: CASSLQGANTEAFF. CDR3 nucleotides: TGTGCCAGCAGCTTACAGGGGGCTAACACTGAAGCTTTCTTT.